Below, 12 T cell receptor beta chains from the same sample are listed, as sequenced in a study of CXCR3-negative and CXCR3-positive naive CD8 T cells. Study-wide results and limits: TRB CDR3s were more hydrophobic in CXCR3-positive than in CXCR3-negative naive cells.

These receptors lack a known antigen. 5' RACE with UMI labels generated the TRB cDNA libraries. TCRdb re-called the 5' RACE reads and shows each CDR3 protein once, DNA omitted. The table lists approximately 90,000 distinct CDR3 sequences. The sequenced sample was naive CXCR3+ CD8+ T cells from blood. Subset of the sample: CD45RO-CCR7+CD27+CD95- naive CD8+ T cells expressing CXCR3 (TNR3+). The receptors stem from a human donor in good health. Some clones in this sample may be carry-over from other donors' samples.

The chain couples TRBV20-1 to TRBJ2-3; TCRdb returns TRBD1, unconfirmable since there is no DNA. The germline V gene has CDR1 DFQATT and CDR2 SNEGSKA (reference sequence). This CDR3 comprises 15 residues. CDR3 residues: CRGAMAGALTDTQYF.

The CDR3 sequence: CATSDPGETQYF. This chain uses TRBV24-1 with TRBJ2-5; TCRdb reports TRBD1, a call that lacks DNA to check it against. The CDR3 loop spans 12 amino acids. Germline V gene lookup returns CDR1 KGHDR and CDR2 SFDVKD.

The chain carries TRBV6-5 and TRBJ2-7; checking the TCRdb D call of TRBD1 is not possible without DNA. Germline V lookup: CDR1 MNHEY, CDR2 SVGAGI. This CDR3 comprises 15 residues. The CDR3: CASSWGTGRVHEQYF.

The V gene is TRBV27, the J gene TRBJ2-2; TCRdb gives TRBD1 as the D gene, but with no DNA this cannot be confirmed. Germline V gives CDR1 MNHEY, CDR2 SMNVEV (reference sequence). The CDR3 contains 15 residues. The CDR3 reads CASTLAPATSGELFF.

The CDR3 sequence: CASSYGWRREGGELFF. The V gene is TRBV6-6, the J gene TRBJ2-2; TCRdb selects TRBD1, and the lack of DNA leaves this call unchecked. Per the germline V gene, CDR1 is MNHNY and CDR2 is SVGAGI (reference sequence). The CDR3 totals 16 residues.

The V gene is TRBV5-5, the J gene TRBJ2-3; absent DNA, TCRdb's TRBD1 call cannot be checked. From germline, CDR1 is SGHKS and CDR2 YYEKEE (reference sequence). The CDR3 runs to 14 residues. CDR3 sequence: CASSWWTGQDTQYF.

The chain is built from TRBV6-5 and TRBJ2-1; TCRdb outputs TRBD1, but without DNA this stays unchecked. Germline assignment: CDR1 MNHEY and CDR2 SVGAGI. The CDR3 spans 14 residues. The CDR3 is CATADADPGNEQFF.

The chain joins TRBV15 to TRBJ2-1; the D call from TCRdb, TRBD1, cannot be confirmed without DNA. The CDR3 covers 14 residues. From germline, CDR1 is LNHNV and CDR2 YYDKDF (reference sequence). The CDR3 sequence is CATSRVPGVNEQFF.

The chain carries TRBV4-1 and TRBJ1-6; TCRdb outputs TRBD1, but without DNA this stays unchecked. From germline, CDR1 is MGHRA and CDR2 YSYEKL. The CDR3 is 14 amino acids. This CDR3 reads CASSLQGADSPLHF.

This rearrangement joins TRBV20-1 to TRBJ2-7. Germline V gene sequence: CDR1 DFQATT, CDR2 SNEGSKA (reference sequence). The CDR3 contains 14 residues. The CDR3 here is CSARDPTSAYEQYF.

The V call is TRBV5-1, the J call TRBJ1-1; the TCRdb D gene call, TRBD1, has no DNA to confirm it. The CDR3 length is 14 residues. The germline CDR1 and CDR2 sequences are SGHRS and YFSETQ. This chain's CDR3 is CASSHGRARAEAFF.

This chain joins TRBV27 and TRBJ1-6; TCRdb names TRBD1, which stays unverified in the absence of DNA. Germline lookup yields CDR1 MNHEY and CDR2 SMNVEV (reference sequence). The CDR3 sequence is 16 residues long. This CDR3 is CASSLSSATGGRALHF.